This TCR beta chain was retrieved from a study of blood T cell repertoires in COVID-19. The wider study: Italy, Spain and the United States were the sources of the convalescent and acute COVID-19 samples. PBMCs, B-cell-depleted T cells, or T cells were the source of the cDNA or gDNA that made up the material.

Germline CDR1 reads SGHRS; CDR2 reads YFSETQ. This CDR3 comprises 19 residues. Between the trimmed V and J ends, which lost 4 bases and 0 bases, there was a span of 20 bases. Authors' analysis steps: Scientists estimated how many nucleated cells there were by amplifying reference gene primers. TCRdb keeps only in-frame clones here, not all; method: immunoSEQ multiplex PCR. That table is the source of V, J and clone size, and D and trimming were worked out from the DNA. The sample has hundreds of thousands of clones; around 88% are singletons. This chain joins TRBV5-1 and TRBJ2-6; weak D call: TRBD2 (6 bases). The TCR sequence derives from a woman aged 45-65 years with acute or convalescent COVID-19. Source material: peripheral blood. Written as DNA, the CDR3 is TGCGCCAGCAGCCTTGGAGGGGCAGGCCCACCCTCTGGGGCCAACGTCCTGACTTTC. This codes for CASSLGGAGPPSGANVLTF.